Following are 10 T cell receptor beta chains from one sample sequenced in a study of blood T cells in healthy people across ages. The second PCR ran about 6 to 11 cycles with a sample-barcoded 5' primer and J-beta primers. TCRdb re-derived calls from the 5' RACE reads in MiXCR, one entry per CDR3 protein. Of about a million distinct CDR3 sequences listed, just over 50% are singletons. Sequences were obtained from blood. The receptor source for this set is a woman aged 55-69 years in good health.

This clonotype has a handful of counts. At one of its ends the junction is not consistent with the germline gene, which may arise from a read error. The chain links TRBV20-1 to TRBJ1-2; 7 nucleotides match TRBD1. The CDR3 is made up of 12 amino acids. Germline CDR1 reads DFQATT; CDR2 reads SNEGSKA (reference sequence). The CDR3 nucleotides are TGCAGCGCTAGGACAGGATCATATGGCTACACCTTC. This encodes CSARTGSYGYTF.

Note on this clonotype: An end of the junction does not agree with germline; a read error may underlie this. The V call is TRBV11-2, the J call TRBJ1-1; 11 nucleotides match TRBD1. There are 14 residues in the CDR3. Germline CDR1 is SGHAT and CDR2 is FQNNGV. CDR3 nucleotide sequence: TGTGCCGGCAGCTTCGGGACAGGGGGAACTGAAGCTTTCTTT. This encodes CAGSFGTGGTEAFF.

This sequence joins TRBV12-3 or TRBV12-4 and TRBJ2-2; D gene ambiguous. V dropped 7 bases and J dropped 1 base, with 13 bases sitting between them. The CDR3 has 15 residues. The chain's CDR3 is CASTPQPLNTGELFF. CDR3 bases: TGTGCCAGCACGCCGCAGCCCCTGAACACCGGGGAGCTGTTTTTT.

This clonotype is a singleton in its sample. The rearrangement joins TRBV5-8 to TRBJ2-5, with 10 positions matching TRBD2. The J call may be wrong; the DNA end is better matched by TRBJ2-7. The germline CDR1 and CDR2 sequences are SGHTS and YDEGEE. The CDR3 has 17 residues. The CDR3 loop reads CASSLEGLAGVGYEQYF. CDR3 DNA: TGTGCCAGCAGCTTGGAAGGGCTAGCGGGAGTCGGGTACGAGCAGTACTTC.

The chain links TRBV12-3 or TRBV12-4 to TRBJ2-5; D may be TRBD2 (6 bases). Trimming left V 6 bases short and J 2 bases short, with 16 bases between. The CDR3 is 15 residues long. This CDR3 reads CASRWGRHQQETQYF. The CDR3 nucleotides read TGTGCCAGCAGATGGGGGAGGCACCAGCAAGAGACCCAGTACTTC.

In DNA, the CDR3 is TGTGCCAGCAGCTTAAGGGGCGACCTAGCCAAAAACATTCAGTACTTC. Residues: CASSLRGDLAKNIQYF. The V and J genes are TRBV7-3 and TRBJ2-4; D possibly corresponds to TRBD1 (5 bases). The germline CDR1 and CDR2 sequences are SGHTA and FQGTGA. The CDR3 covers 16 residues. Trimming cost V 1 base and J 0 bases, with 10 bases left between them.

The V gene is TRBV12-3 or TRBV12-4, the J gene TRBJ2-7; 7 bases align to TRBD2. Trimming cost V 5 bases and J 5 bases; bases outside gene matches: 12. CDR3 length: 15 residues. In nucleotides, the CDR3 is TGTGCCAGCAGTCGCCGGCTAAGCGGGATCAACGAGCAGTACTTC. This translates into CASSRRLSGINEQYF.

The V gene is TRBV28, the J gene TRBJ2-7; maybe TRBD1 (6 bases). Gene TRBJ2-5 matches the end of the DNA better, so the J call may be wrong. Germline CDR1 reads MDHEN; CDR2 reads SYDVKM. This CDR3 spans 13 amino acids. The CDR3 protein is CASSKGERETQYF. The DNA of the CDR3 is TGTGCCAGCAGTAAGGGGGAACGCGAGACCCAGTACTTC.

The CDR3 loop is CASSFQVYEQYF. The CDR3 coding sequence is TGTGCCAGCAGTTTTCAGGTCTACGAGCAGTACTTC. The J gene is TRBJ2-7, the V gene TRBV12-3 or TRBV12-4, with D unclear. The CDR3 covers 12 residues. Between the trimmed V and J ends, which lost 3 bases and 3 bases, there was a span of 6 bases.

The gene calls are TRBV4-1 and TRBJ2-4, with unresolved D. Trimming took 6 bases from V and 12 from J, leaving 21 bases between them. The germline V gene encodes CDR1 MGHRA and CDR2 YSYEKL. The CDR3 runs 14 residues. CDR3 amino acids: CASRKPGSQETQYF. CDR3 nucleotide sequence: TGCGCCAGCAGGAAGCCTGGCAGTCAAGAGACTCAGTACTTC.